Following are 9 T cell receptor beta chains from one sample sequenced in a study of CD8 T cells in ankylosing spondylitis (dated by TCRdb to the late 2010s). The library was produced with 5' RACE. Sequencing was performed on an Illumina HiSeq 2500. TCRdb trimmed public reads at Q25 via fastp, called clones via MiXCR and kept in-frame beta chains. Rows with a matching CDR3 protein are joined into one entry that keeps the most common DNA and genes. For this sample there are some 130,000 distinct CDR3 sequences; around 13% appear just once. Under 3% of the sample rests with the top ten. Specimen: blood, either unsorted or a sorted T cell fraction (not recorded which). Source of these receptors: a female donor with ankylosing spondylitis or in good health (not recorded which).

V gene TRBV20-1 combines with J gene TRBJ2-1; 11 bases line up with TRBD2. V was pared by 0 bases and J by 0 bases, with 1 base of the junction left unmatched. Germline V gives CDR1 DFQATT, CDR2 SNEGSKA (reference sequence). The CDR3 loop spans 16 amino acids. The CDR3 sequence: CSAREGLAASYNEQFF. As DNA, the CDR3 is TGCAGTGCTAGAGAGGGACTAGCGGCCTCCTACAATGAGCAGTTCTTC.

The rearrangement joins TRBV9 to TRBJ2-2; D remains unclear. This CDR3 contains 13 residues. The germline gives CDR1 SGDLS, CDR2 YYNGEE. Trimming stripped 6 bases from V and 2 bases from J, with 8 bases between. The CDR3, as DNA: TGTGCCAGCACCTACGGAAACACCGGGGAGCTGTTTTTT. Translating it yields CASTYGNTGELFF. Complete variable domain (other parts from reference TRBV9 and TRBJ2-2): DSGVTQTPKHLITATGQRVTLRCSPRSGDLSVYWYQQSLDQGLQFLIQYYNGEERAKGNILERFSAQQFPDLHSELNLSSLELGDSALYFCASTYGNTGELFFGEGSRLTVL.

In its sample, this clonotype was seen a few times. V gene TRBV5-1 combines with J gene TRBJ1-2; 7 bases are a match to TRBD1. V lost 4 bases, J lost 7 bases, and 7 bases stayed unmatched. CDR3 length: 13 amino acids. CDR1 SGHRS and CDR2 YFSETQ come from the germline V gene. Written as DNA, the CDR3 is TGCGCCAGCAGCCAAGGGGGCGAAGGTGGCTACACCTTC. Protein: CASSQGGEGGYTF.

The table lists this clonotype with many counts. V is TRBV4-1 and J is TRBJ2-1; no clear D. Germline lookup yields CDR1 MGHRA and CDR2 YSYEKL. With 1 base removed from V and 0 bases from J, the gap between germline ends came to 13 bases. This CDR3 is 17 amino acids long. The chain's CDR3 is CASSQVGQRSSYNEQFF. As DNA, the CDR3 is TGCGCCAGCAGCCAAGTCGGTCAGCGAAGCTCCTACAATGAGCAGTTCTTC.

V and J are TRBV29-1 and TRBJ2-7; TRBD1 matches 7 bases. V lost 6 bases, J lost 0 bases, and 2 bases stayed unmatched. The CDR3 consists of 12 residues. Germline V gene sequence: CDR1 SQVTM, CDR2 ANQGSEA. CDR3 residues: CSVQGNSYEQYF. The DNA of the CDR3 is TGCAGCGTACAGGGGAACTCCTACGAGCAGTACTTC.

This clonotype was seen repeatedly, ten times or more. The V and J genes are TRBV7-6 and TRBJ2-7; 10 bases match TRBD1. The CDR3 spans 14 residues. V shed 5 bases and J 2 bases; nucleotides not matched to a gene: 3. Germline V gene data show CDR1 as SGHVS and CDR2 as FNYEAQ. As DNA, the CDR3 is TGTGCCAGCAGCCCTGGGACAGGGGCCTACGAGCAGTACTTC. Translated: CASSPGTGAYEQYF.

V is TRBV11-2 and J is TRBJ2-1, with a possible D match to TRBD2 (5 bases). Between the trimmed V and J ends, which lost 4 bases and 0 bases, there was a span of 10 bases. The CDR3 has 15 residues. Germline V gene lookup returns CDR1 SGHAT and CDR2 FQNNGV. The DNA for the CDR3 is TGTGCCAGCAGCTGGAGCGGAGGCTCCTACAATGAGCAGTTCTTC. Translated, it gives CASSWSGGSYNEQFF.

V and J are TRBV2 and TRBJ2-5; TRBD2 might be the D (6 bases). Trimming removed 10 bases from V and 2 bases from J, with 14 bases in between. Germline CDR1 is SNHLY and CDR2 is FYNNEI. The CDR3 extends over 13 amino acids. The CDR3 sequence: CATQILAQETQYF. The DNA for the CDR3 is TGTGCCACCCAAATTCTAGCGCAAGAGACCCAGTACTTC. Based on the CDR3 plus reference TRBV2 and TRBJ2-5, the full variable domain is EPEVTQTPSHQVTQMGQEVILRCVPISNHLYFYWYRQILGQKVEFLVSFYNNEISEKSEIFDDQFSVERPDGSNFTLKIRSTKLEDSAMYFCATQILAQETQYFGPGTRLLVL.

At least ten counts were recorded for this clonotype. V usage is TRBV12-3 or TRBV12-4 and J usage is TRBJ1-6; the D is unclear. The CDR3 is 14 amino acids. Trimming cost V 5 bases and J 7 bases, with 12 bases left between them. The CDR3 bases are TGTGCCAGCAGTCCCGGGCTACGAAATTCACCCCTCCACTTT. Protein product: CASSPGLRNSPLHF.